The rows below give T cell receptor beta chains drawn from one sample of a study of OX40 agonist ivuxolimab in advanced cancers. This table comes from immunoSEQ multiplex PCR, and its TCRdb copy is limited to in-frame clones, with some not included. The table shows tens of thousands of clones, with just under 95% occurring only once. The sequenced sample was CD4+ or CD8+ T cells sorted from blood, obtained in a trial of the OX40 agonist ivuxolimab. Receptors originate from an adult with an advanced solid tumor such as melanoma, head and neck, liver or kidney cancer. The CDR3 runs from the conserved cysteine through the conserved F or W. D genes are given only for firm matches. Expanded clones are given a class, and other clones once, few, many or no size at all.

cdr3_aa: CASSQGRAGSGGELFF
cdr3_nt: TGCGCCAGCAGCCAAGGACGCGCGGGGTCGGGCGGGGAGCTGTTTTTT
j_call: TRBJ2-2
d_call: -
v_call: TRBV4-3
clone_size: -
cdr3_length: 16

cdr3_aa: CASSSSGTYEQYF
cdr3_nt: TGTGCCAGCAGTTCTAGCGGAACCTACGAGCAGTACTTC
j_call: TRBJ2-7
d_call: TRBD2
v_call: TRBV27
clone_size: -
cdr3_length: 13

cdr3_aa: CASSRGGMYQETQYF
cdr3_nt: TGTGCCAGCAGTAGGGGAGGGATGTACCAAGAGACCCAGTACTTC
j_call: TRBJ2-5
d_call: TRBD2
v_call: TRBV7-2
clone_size: -
cdr3_length: 15

cdr3_aa: CSVEINGGGGTEAFF
cdr3_nt: TGCAGCGTTGAAATCAACGGGGGGGGCGGCACTGAAGCTTTCTTT
j_call: TRBJ1-1
d_call: -
v_call: TRBV29-1
clone_size: -
cdr3_length: 15

cdr3_aa: CASSPGTVGELFF
cdr3_nt: TGTGCCAGCAGCCCCGGGACAGTCGGGGAGCTGTTTTTT
j_call: TRBJ2-2
d_call: TRBD1
v_call: TRBV6-6
clone_size: once
cdr3_length: 13

cdr3_aa: CASSLDGGGVYGYTF
cdr3_nt: TGTGCCAGCAGCTTGGATGGAGGCGGGGTTTATGGCTACACCTTC
j_call: TRBJ1-2
d_call: -
v_call: TRBV5-5
clone_size: -
cdr3_length: 15

cdr3_aa: CASSSKYEQYF
cdr3_nt: TGTGCCAGCAGTTCAAAATACGAGCAGTACTTC
j_call: TRBJ2-7
d_call: -
v_call: TRBV28
clone_size: -
cdr3_length: 11

cdr3_aa: CASSLVTGEAFF
cdr3_nt: TGTGCCAGCAGCTTGGTGACAGGGGAAGCTTTCTTT
j_call: TRBJ1-1
d_call: TRBD1
v_call: TRBV5-5
clone_size: -
cdr3_length: 12

cdr3_aa: CASSPMRSGYTF
cdr3_nt: TGTGCCAGCAGCCCCATGAGGTCCGGCTACACCTTC
j_call: TRBJ1-2
d_call: -
v_call: TRBV13
clone_size: -
cdr3_length: 12

cdr3_aa: CASSEAASSKEQYF
cdr3_nt: TGCGCCAGCAGTGAGGCGGCTTCTAGTAAAGAGCAGTACTTC
j_call: TRBJ2-7
d_call: -
v_call: TRBV10-2
clone_size: -
cdr3_length: 14

cdr3_aa: CASSETSPLHF
cdr3_nt: TGTGCCAGCAGTGAAACATCACCCCTCCACTTT
j_call: TRBJ1-6
d_call: -
v_call: TRBV2
clone_size: -
cdr3_length: 11

cdr3_aa: CASSRSISGSYEQYF
cdr3_nt: TGTGCCAGCAGTCGATCTATATCCGGTTCCTACGAGCAGTACTTC
j_call: TRBJ2-7
d_call: -
v_call: TRBV6-5
clone_size: -
cdr3_length: 15

cdr3_aa: CASSLATGYQGYTF
cdr3_nt: TGTGCCAGCAGCTTAGCGACAGGGTATCAAGGCTACACCTTC
j_call: TRBJ1-2
d_call: TRBD1
v_call: TRBV7-8
clone_size: -
cdr3_length: 14

cdr3_aa: CASSLNGGNLNGYTF
cdr3_nt: TGCGCCAGCAGCTTGAATGGGGGCAATCTGAATGGCTACACCTTC
j_call: TRBJ1-2
d_call: -
v_call: TRBV5-1
clone_size: -
cdr3_length: 15

cdr3_aa: CASSAGQGLAYGYTF
cdr3_nt: TGCGCCAGCAGCGCGGGACAGGGCTTAGCCTATGGCTACACCTTC
j_call: TRBJ1-2
d_call: TRBD1
v_call: TRBV5-1
clone_size: -
cdr3_length: 15

cdr3_aa: CASSLTPGTEAFF
cdr3_nt: TGCGCCAGCAGTCTTACTCCGGGAACTGAAGCTTTCTTT
j_call: TRBJ1-1
d_call: -
v_call: TRBV10-1
clone_size: -
cdr3_length: 13

cdr3_aa: CASSAGTGVEETQYF
cdr3_nt: TGCGCCAGCAGTGCCGGGACAGGGGTGGAAGAGACCCAGTACTTC
j_call: TRBJ2-5
d_call: TRBD1
v_call: TRBV10-1
clone_size: -
cdr3_length: 15

cdr3_aa: CAWSSTGVETQYF
cdr3_nt: TGTGCCTGGAGTTCTACAGGGGTAGAGACCCAGTACTTC
j_call: TRBJ2-5
d_call: TRBD1
v_call: TRBV30
clone_size: once
cdr3_length: 13

cdr3_aa: CASSSRAGNTIYF
cdr3_nt: TGTGCCAGCAGTTCCAGGGCAGGAAACACCATATATTTT
j_call: TRBJ1-3
d_call: -
v_call: TRBV27
clone_size: -
cdr3_length: 13

cdr3_aa: CAWSVGPPASTDTQYF
cdr3_nt: TGTGCCTGGAGTGTGGGCCCCCCTGCTAGCACAGATACGCAGTATTTT
j_call: TRBJ2-3
d_call: -
v_call: TRBV30
clone_size: -
cdr3_length: 16

cdr3_aa: CASSGGVNTEAFF
cdr3_nt: TGTGCCAGCAGCGGAGGGGTGAACACTGAAGCTTTCTTT
j_call: TRBJ1-1
d_call: -
v_call: TRBV9
clone_size: -
cdr3_length: 13

cdr3_aa: CASSKIWRDTQPNTEAFF
cdr3_nt: TGTGCCAGCAGCAAGATTTGGCGGGACACTCAACCTAACACTGAAGCTTTCTTT
j_call: TRBJ1-1
d_call: -
v_call: TRBV21-1
clone_size: once
cdr3_length: 18

cdr3_aa: CASSETAPNEKLFF
cdr3_nt: TGTGCCAGCAGTGAGACAGCGCCTAATGAAAAACTGTTTTTT
j_call: TRBJ1-4
d_call: -
v_call: TRBV6-1
clone_size: -
cdr3_length: 14

cdr3_aa: CASSPSGGGNQPQHF
cdr3_nt: TGTGCCAGCTCACCCTCGGGAGGTGGCAATCAGCCCCAGCATTTT
j_call: TRBJ1-5
d_call: -
v_call: TRBV18
clone_size: -
cdr3_length: 15

cdr3_aa: CASSLETGRGEQYF
cdr3_nt: TGTGCCAGCAGCTTAGAGACAGGCCGCGGGGAGCAGTACTTC
j_call: TRBJ2-7
d_call: -
v_call: TRBV7-2
clone_size: -
cdr3_length: 14

cdr3_aa: CASSDVGNTEAFF
cdr3_nt: TGTGCCAGTAGTGATGTCGGGAACACTGAAGCTTTCTTT
j_call: TRBJ1-1
d_call: -
v_call: TRBV19
clone_size: -
cdr3_length: 13

cdr3_aa: CASSPAGTSGVAYNEQFF
cdr3_nt: TGTGCCAGCAGCCCTGCCGGGACTAGCGGGGTGGCTTACAATGAGCAGTTCTTC
j_call: TRBJ2-1
d_call: TRBD2
v_call: TRBV14
clone_size: -
cdr3_length: 18

cdr3_aa: CATSRDLSSGANVLTF
cdr3_nt: TGTGCCACCAGCAGAGACCTTTCCTCTGGGGCCAACGTCCTGACTTTC
j_call: TRBJ2-6
d_call: -
v_call: TRBV15
clone_size: -
cdr3_length: 16

cdr3_aa: CASRKQGSSYEQYF
cdr3_nt: TGTGCCAGCAGGAAACAGGGGAGCTCCTACGAGCAGTACTTC
j_call: TRBJ2-7
d_call: TRBD1
v_call: TRBV6-5
clone_size: few
cdr3_length: 14

cdr3_aa: CASSLVAQADTGELFF
cdr3_nt: TGCGCCAGCAGCTTGGTAGCCCAGGCGGACACCGGGGAGCTGTTTTTT
j_call: TRBJ2-2
d_call: -
v_call: TRBV5-1
clone_size: -
cdr3_length: 16

cdr3_aa: CASSLWGSGDTQYF
cdr3_nt: TGTGCCAGCAGTTTATGGGGGAGCGGGGATACGCAGTATTTT
j_call: TRBJ2-3
d_call: -
v_call: TRBV27
clone_size: -
cdr3_length: 14

cdr3_aa: CASRGLTGEETQYF
cdr3_nt: TGTGCCAGCAGGGGCCTGACAGGGGAGGAGACCCAGTACTTC
j_call: TRBJ2-5
d_call: TRBD1
v_call: TRBV6-5
clone_size: -
cdr3_length: 14

cdr3_aa: CASSVVGQGPNYGYTF
cdr3_nt: TGTGCCAGCAGCGTAGTTGGACAGGGCCCCAACTATGGCTACACCTTC
j_call: TRBJ1-2
d_call: TRBD1
v_call: TRBV9
clone_size: -
cdr3_length: 16

cdr3_aa: CAILVGGEQYF
cdr3_nt: TGTGCCATCCTGGTGGGGGGTGAGCAGTACTTC
j_call: TRBJ2-7
d_call: -
v_call: TRBV10-3
clone_size: -
cdr3_length: 11

cdr3_aa: CASSQDVEGRRSNQPQHF
cdr3_nt: TGCGCCAGCAGCCAAGATGTAGAGGGAAGGCGTAGCAATCAGCCCCAGCATTTT
j_call: TRBJ1-5
d_call: -
v_call: TRBV4-3
clone_size: -
cdr3_length: 18

cdr3_aa: CSARTNTDTQYF
cdr3_nt: TGCAGCGCTCGGACTAACACAGATACGCAGTATTTT
j_call: TRBJ2-3
d_call: -
v_call: TRBV29-1
clone_size: once
cdr3_length: 12

cdr3_aa: CASSATGSVTNEKLFF
cdr3_nt: TGTGCCAGCAGTGCGACAGGGTCGGTAACTAATGAAAAACTGTTTTTT
j_call: TRBJ1-4
d_call: TRBD1
v_call: TRBV7-8
clone_size: -
cdr3_length: 16

cdr3_aa: CASSLQGQGEYF
cdr3_nt: TGTGCCAGCAGTTTACAAGGGCAAGGGGAGTACTTC
j_call: TRBJ2-4
d_call: -
v_call: TRBV28
clone_size: once
cdr3_length: 12

cdr3_aa: CASSIGAAQETQYF
cdr3_nt: TGTGCCAGTAGTATTGGGGCGGCACAAGAGACCCAGTACTTC
j_call: TRBJ2-5
d_call: -
v_call: TRBV19
clone_size: -
cdr3_length: 14

cdr3_aa: CASRWTSRDYGYTF
cdr3_nt: TGTGCCAGCAGGTGGACCTCTCGGGACTATGGCTACACCTTC
j_call: TRBJ1-2
d_call: -
v_call: TRBV28
clone_size: once
cdr3_length: 14

cdr3_aa: CASRGPYNEQFF
cdr3_nt: TGTGCCAGCAGGGGCCCATACAATGAGCAGTTCTTC
j_call: TRBJ2-1
d_call: -
v_call: TRBV28
clone_size: once
cdr3_length: 12

cdr3_aa: CASSATTGNNEQFF
cdr3_nt: TGCGCCAGCAGCGCCACAACAGGGAACAATGAGCAGTTCTTC
j_call: TRBJ2-1
d_call: -
v_call: TRBV5-1
clone_size: -
cdr3_length: 14

cdr3_aa: CASSLGGLSNEKLFF
cdr3_nt: TGTGCCAGCAGCTTAGGGGGCTTATCTAATGAAAAACTGTTTTTT
j_call: TRBJ1-4
d_call: -
v_call: TRBV7-6
clone_size: -
cdr3_length: 15

cdr3_aa: CASRLSPGLAGTDTQYF
cdr3_nt: TGTGCCAGCAGATTGAGCCCGGGGCTAGCGGGCACAGATACGCAGTATTTT
j_call: TRBJ2-3
d_call: TRBD2
v_call: TRBV27
clone_size: -
cdr3_length: 17

cdr3_aa: CASSLVWDSEQYF
cdr3_nt: TGCGCCAGCAGCTTGGTTTGGGACTCCGAGCAGTACTTC
j_call: TRBJ2-7
d_call: -
v_call: TRBV5-1
clone_size: -
cdr3_length: 13

cdr3_aa: CASSFSGGDTGELFF
cdr3_nt: TGTGCCAGCAGTTTTAGCGGGGGGGACACCGGGGAGCTGTTTTTT
j_call: TRBJ2-2
d_call: TRBD2
v_call: TRBV6-6
clone_size: -
cdr3_length: 15

cdr3_aa: CASSYPDTEAFF
cdr3_nt: TGTGCCAGCAGTTACCCAGACACTGAAGCTTTCTTT
j_call: TRBJ1-1
d_call: -
v_call: TRBV6-5
clone_size: once
cdr3_length: 12

cdr3_aa: CASSSVETQYF
cdr3_nt: TGTGCCAGCAGCTCTGTGGAGACCCAGTACTTC
j_call: TRBJ2-5
d_call: -
v_call: TRBV7-8
clone_size: once
cdr3_length: 11

cdr3_aa: CASSLDSKGRGEYF
cdr3_nt: TGTGCCAGCAGCTTGGATTCTAAGGGCAGGGGTGAATACTTT
j_call: TRBJ1-1
d_call: -
v_call: TRBV5-6
clone_size: -
cdr3_length: 14

cdr3_aa: CASSLAGDYGYTF
cdr3_nt: TGTGCCAGCAGCTTGGCGGGGGACTATGGCTACACCTTC
j_call: TRBJ1-2
d_call: -
v_call: TRBV5-6
clone_size: -
cdr3_length: 13

cdr3_aa: CASSESLPVNTEAFF
cdr3_nt: TGTGCCAGCAGTGAAAGTCTACCAGTGAACACTGAAGCTTTCTTT
j_call: TRBJ1-1
d_call: -
v_call: TRBV6-1
clone_size: -
cdr3_length: 15

cdr3_aa: CASSVKGLSTGANVLTF
cdr3_nt: TGTGCCAGCAGCGTGAAGGGACTATCTACTGGGGCCAACGTCCTGACTTTC
j_call: TRBJ2-6
d_call: TRBD2
v_call: TRBV9
clone_size: -
cdr3_length: 17

cdr3_aa: CASSLRRLRNNEQFF
cdr3_nt: TGTGCCAGCAGTTTACGCAGGTTGAGGAACAATGAGCAGTTCTTC
j_call: TRBJ2-1
d_call: -
v_call: TRBV27
clone_size: -
cdr3_length: 15

cdr3_aa: CASSPPMGDRGNTEAFF
cdr3_nt: TGTGCCAGCTCACCACCGATGGGTGACAGGGGCAACACTGAAGCTTTCTTT
j_call: TRBJ1-1
d_call: TRBD1
v_call: TRBV18
clone_size: once
cdr3_length: 17

cdr3_aa: CASSQALNYGYTF
cdr3_nt: TGTGCCAGCAGCCAAGCCCTCAACTATGGCTACACCTTC
j_call: TRBJ1-2
d_call: -
v_call: TRBV14
clone_size: -
cdr3_length: 13